This T cell receptor (beta chain) was documented in a study of blood T cell repertoires in COVID-19 (TCRdb year 2020). Background on the whole study: Samples from collaborators originated in the United States, Italy and Spain and spanned both the acute and convalescent phases of COVID-19. The material from the prospective study consisted of cDNA or gDNA derived from T cells, B-cell-depleted T cells, or PBMCs. Subjects who had been exposed to COVID-19, were actively infected with it, or had recovered from it provided the deeply sampled blood TCRbeta repertoires that made up the dataset. A freely available public database, intended as a resource for researchers studying the immune response to SARS-CoV-2, is where the repertoires were released. Samples were obtained from the ongoing ImmuneRACE study (first 160 participants) and from some 1,300 subjects provided by 6 global collaborators. Nearly every sample came with metadata listing a de-identified subject ID, COVID-19 status, age in years and sex. Where available, HLA class I and class II types were obtained from metadata supplied by the sample provider rather than from assay-based typing. Study-level results and caveats: How much clinical and demographic metadata was included differed by source and by participant, and the metadata was provided uncurated.

A remark on this clone: Its antigen remains unidentified. Base-call qualities are not available, and no considerably larger clone is one nucleotide away.

Reading the germline V gene (reference sequence) gives CDR1 SEHNR and CDR2 FQNEAQ. At the junction V is shortened by 5 bases and J by 0 bases; bases outside the gene matches: 9. The CDR3 runs 18 residues from the cysteine to the phenylalanine. Of all the DNA, just the CDR3 is kept, 54 bases in frame from base 1. TCRbeta CDR3 regions were amplified from genomic DNA by means of the immunoSEQ Assay, a bias-controlled multiplex PCR. In the authors' own workflow: Within the assay, amplification of reference gene primers was used to estimate how many nucleated cells each sample contained. To quantify the absolute abundance of each unique TCRbeta CDR3 rearrangement, sequence reads were collapsed and filtered. Productive Simpson clonality was computed per sample as the square root of Simpson's diversity index over productive rearrangements. Held by TCRdb, this immuneACCESS table contains in-frame sequences only and omits some clones. Under half of the omission traces to an unresolved V gene where checked; the cause of the rest is unknown. That table furnishes V, J and clone size, whereas the DNA furnished D and trimming. For this sample the table gives some 100,000 clones, of which 85% were detected only once. The leading ten clones occupy 1.5% to 2% of the sample.

Each collaborating institution followed its own protocols to collect whole blood in K2EDTA tubes. Collaborator samples were shipped for TCRbeta analysis as frozen whole blood, isolated PBMCs, or DNA extracted from either sample type. The clonotype was recovered from a woman in her seventies with active or convalescent COVID-19. The sequence links TRBV7-9 to TRBJ1-5, with 11 bases aligning to TRBD1. The specimen was peripheral blood. The CDR3 loop reads CASSARTGGIVSNQPQHF. The DNA reads as follows: TGTGCCAGCAGCGCCCGGACAGGGGGCATAGTTAGCAATCAGCCCCAGCATTTT.